The 29 T cell receptor beta chains listed next were all sequenced from one sample in a study of blood T cell repertoires in COVID-19. The data were produced by immunoSEQ multiplex PCR, yet TCRdb's version contains in-frame clones alone and is incomplete. The table records more than 200,000 clones, 85% to 90% of them present only once. Sequenced sample: PBMCs or T cells enriched from blood (not recorded which). These receptors all stem from a man in his forties or fifties who had recovered from COVID-19.

This sequence joins TRBV9 and TRBJ1-1, with a tentative D call TRBD1 (6 bases). Between the trimmed V and J ends, which lost 4 bases and 4 bases, there was a span of 14 bases. The CDR3 runs to 14 residues. Germline loops: CDR1 SGDLS, CDR2 YYNGEE. CDR3 in amino acids: CASSLASDSTEAFF. The CDR3 bases are TGTGCCAGCAGCCTAGCGTCGGACAGCACTGAAGCTTTCTTT.

This clone was observed a single time. The chain links TRBV3-1 (or the pseudogene TRBV3-2) to TRBJ2-5, with TRBD2 identical over 8 bases. The CDR3 length is 16 residues. The germline V gene has CDR1 LGHDT and CDR2 YNNKEL (reference sequence). V gave up 2 bases and J gave up 6 bases; unmatched junction bases: 11. As DNA, the CDR3 is TGTGCCAGCAGCCAAAGGGTGCGACTAGCGATGCAGACCCAGTACTTC. This gives the protein CASSQRVRLAMQTQYF.

V gene TRBV6-5 combines with J gene TRBJ1-2; unclear D gene. This CDR3 region has 15 residues. In germline, CDR1 is MNHEY, CDR2 SVGAGI. The V end lost 0 bases, the J end lost 4 bases, and 12 bases lay between the germline ends. CDR3 coding DNA: TGTGCCAGCAGTTACTCTGGGAGGCAGGCCTATGGCTACACCTTC. This gives the protein CASSYSGRQAYGYTF.

J is TRBJ1-2 and V is TRBV30; D gene unclear. CDR3 size: 13 residues. V lost 3 bases to trimming and J lost 5 bases, with 13 bases between them. Germline CDR1 is GTSNPN and CDR2 is SVGIG (reference sequence). The CDR3 here is CAWREGVGYGYTF. Here the CDR3 DNA reads TGTGCCTGGAGAGAGGGAGTAGGGTATGGCTACACCTTC. The variable domain in full, with the rest retrieved from reference TRBV30 and TRBJ1-2, is SQTIHQWPATLVQPVGSPLSLECTVEGTSNPNLYWYRQAAGRGLQLLFYSVGIGQISSEVPQNLSASRPQDRQFILSSKKLLLSDSGFYLCAWREGVGYGYTFGSGTRLTVV.

In this sample, this clone turned up a few times. J is TRBJ1-1 and V is TRBV2, with D possibly being TRBD1 (6 bases). This CDR3 is built from 15 residues. Germline V gene data show CDR1 as SNHLY and CDR2 as FYNNEI. The V end lost 11 bases, the J end lost 5 bases, and 24 bases lay between the germline ends. As DNA, the CDR3 is TGTGCCGGACAGCAAGCACCGACAGGTCGGACTGAAGCTTTCTTT. It yields the protein CAGQQAPTGRTEAFF. The complete variable domain, with remaining parts taken from reference TRBV2 and TRBJ1-1, reads EPEVTQTPSHQVTQMGQEVILRCVPISNHLYFYWYRQILGQKVEFLVSFYNNEISEKSEIFDDQFSVERPDGSNFTLKIRSTKLEDSAMYFCAGQQAPTGRTEAFFGQGTRLTVV.

The gene calls are TRBV15 and TRBJ2-2; 10 nucleotides line up with TRBD2. After removal of 5 bases from V and 1 base from J, the junction contained 7 bases not matched to a gene. The CDR3 is 17 amino acids. Per germline, CDR1 LNHNV and CDR2 YYDKDF (reference sequence). This CDR3 is CATSEKRGGQNTGELFF. In DNA form, the CDR3 reads TGTGCCACCAGCGAGAAGCGGGGGGGACAGAACACCGGGGAGCTGTTTTTT.

The CDR3 loop is CASSHTPLNNTQYF. Here the CDR3 DNA reads TGCGCCAGCAGCCACACGCCTCTCAATAATACGCAGTATTTT. This chain joins TRBV5-1 and TRBJ2-3; D uncertain. CDR1 is SGHRS and CDR2 is YFSETQ in the germline V gene. This CDR3 has 14 residues. V was pared by 4 bases and J by 7 bases, with 16 bases between.

V and J are TRBV4-3 and TRBJ1-3, with D possibly TRBD1 on 5 matching bases. V was cut by 0 bases and J by 4 bases, with 13 bases left in between. The CDR3 is made up of 16 amino acids. Germline CDR1 LGHNA, CDR2 YSLEER. As DNA, the CDR3 is TGCGCCAGCAGCCAAGATTGGGGCTCTTCGGGAAACACCATATATTTT. Its translation: CASSQDWGSSGNTIYF.

This clone was seen once. This chain connects TRBV3-1 (or the pseudogene TRBV3-2) to TRBJ2-5; 8 bases fit TRBD2. Unmatched junction bases numbered 5, after V lost 1 base and J lost 4 bases. The V gene's germline CDR1 is LGHDT and CDR2 YNNKEL (reference sequence). CDR3 length equals 15 residues. The CDR3 loop reads CASSQGLAGGETQYF. In DNA, the CDR3 is TGTGCCAGCAGCCAAGGCCTAGCGGGTGGAGAGACCCAGTACTTC.

The chain employs TRBV5-1 and TRBJ2-5; 9 bases match TRBD1. With 2 bases clipped from V and 2 bases from J, the junction kept 4 bases outside the gene matches. The length of the CDR3 is 15 residues. Germline-derived CDR1 and CDR2 are SGHRS and YFSETQ. The CDR3: CASSLQGAAQETQYF. DNA of the CDR3: TGCGCCAGCAGCTTACAGGGGGCCGCTCAAGAGACCCAGTACTTC.

The genes are TRBV6-4 and TRBJ2-3; tentative D call: TRBD2 (5 bases). The CDR3 runs 15 residues. Trimming cost V 0 bases and J 1 base, with 8 bases left between them. Germline CDR1 and CDR2: MRHNA and SNTAGT. CDR3 in amino acids: CASSDSNGGTDTQYF. The CDR3 DNA follows: TGTGCCAGCAGTGACTCGAACGGGGGCACAGATACGCAGTATTTT.

In its sample, this clone was seen once. The CDR3, as DNA: TGTGCCAGCAGTTTGACTGGCAATGAGCAGTTCTTC. Amino acids: CASSLTGNEQFF. The J gene is TRBJ2-1, the V gene TRBV6-5; D call uncertain. V lost 4 bases and J lost 6, with 7 bases in between. There are 12 residues in the CDR3. Germline V gives CDR1 MNHEY, CDR2 SVGAGI.

The rearrangement uses TRBV5-1 and TRBJ1-1; D remains ambiguous. The ends were cut back, 4 bases at V and 4 bases at J, with 29 bases in the middle. Germline V gives CDR1 SGHRS, CDR2 YFSETQ. There are 19 residues in the CDR3. The CDR3 is CASSNLRRTDHMLGTEAFF. CDR3 coding DNA: TGCGCCAGCAGCAACCTGCGGAGGACGGACCATATGTTGGGCACTGAAGCTTTCTTT.

V is TRBV28 and J is TRBJ1-3, with a tentative D call TRBD1 (5 bases). CDR3 length equals 15 residues. With 2 bases removed from V and 0 bases from J, the gap between germline ends came to 8 bases. The germline V gene encodes CDR1 MDHEN and CDR2 SYDVKM. This chain's CDR3 is CASSLQGTSGNTIYF. The DNA of the CDR3 is TGTGCCAGCAGTTTACAGGGCACCTCTGGAAACACCATATATTTT.

The rearrangement links TRBV27 to TRBJ1-3, with D tentatively TRBD1 (6 bases). Trimming stripped 5 bases from V and 0 bases from J, with 23 bases between. Germline CDR1 MNHEY, CDR2 SMNVEV (reference sequence). This CDR3 has 19 amino acids. CDR3 loop: CASSPKQTGNRISGNTIYF. The CDR3 DNA follows: TGTGCCAGCAGTCCCAAGCAGACAGGCAACAGGATCTCTGGAAACACCATATATTTT.

The chain has TRBV2 and TRBJ2-7; TRBD2 matches 7 bases. The CDR3 totals 13 residues. The germline V gene encodes CDR1 SNHLY and CDR2 FYNNEI. The V and J ends lost 4 bases and 3 bases, in that order; junction bases with no gene match: 3. The DNA of the CDR3 is TGTGCCAGCAGTGGGACTAGTGTCTACGAGCAGTACTTC. This translates into CASSGTSVYEQYF.

This clone has just one count. The chain combines TRBV5-1 with TRBJ1-2, with D possibly being TRBD1 (5 bases). The CDR3 is 14 residues long. Trimming shortened V by 4 bases and J by 3 bases, and 13 bases separated the two germline ends. Germline lookup yields CDR1 SGHRS and CDR2 YFSETQ. The chain's CDR3 is CASSPVGGDYGYTF. CDR3 sequence (DNA): TGCGCCAGCAGCCCCGTGGGGGGGGACTATGGCTACACCTTC.

The genes are TRBV5-1 and TRBJ1-3, with 8 bases identical to TRBD1. The CDR3 has 14 residues. Germline assignment: CDR1 SGHRS and CDR2 YFSETQ. Trimming at V came to 4 bases and at J to 4 bases, leaving 4 bases not matched to a gene. The CDR3: CASSTTGGGNTIYF. The CDR3 region has the DNA TGCGCCAGCAGCACCACAGGGGGAGGAAACACCATATATTTT.

The sample holds one count of this clone. This chain connects TRBV2 to TRBJ1-6; TRBD1 matches 8 bases. J was trimmed by 6 bases and V by 5 bases; bases with no gene match: 6. The CDR3 runs 15 residues. Germline V gives CDR1 SNHLY, CDR2 FYNNEI. This CDR3 is CASSSTGAFNSPLHF. The CDR3 nucleotides read TGTGCCAGCAGTTCGACAGGGGCGTTTAATTCACCCCTCCACTTT.

Of note for this clone: The sample holds other DNA sequences that translate to the same CDR3. The V and J genes are TRBV5-1 and TRBJ1-1; 7 nucleotides agree with TRBD1. The CDR3 totals 14 residues. The V and J ends lost 3 bases and 4 bases, in that order; junction bases with no gene match: 6. CDR1 and CDR2 (germline): SGHRS, YFSETQ. In nucleotides, the CDR3 is TGCGCCAGCAGCTGGACAGGCGGTGGCACTGAAGCTTTCTTT. Residues: CASSWTGGGTEAFF.

This clone turned up a few times. The V gene is TRBV7-9, the J gene TRBJ2-4; D is unresolved. V lost 5 bases to trimming and J lost 2 bases, with 10 bases between them. CDR3 size: 14 residues. Per the germline V gene, CDR1 is SEHNR and CDR2 is FQNEAQ (reference sequence). The CDR3 coding sequence is TGTGCCAGCAGCCAGCCCAGGACCAAAAACATTCAGTACTTC. Its protein is CASSQPRTKNIQYF.

J is TRBJ2-3 and V is TRBV7-2; 14 bases line up with TRBD2. The trim removed 5 bases at V and 5 bases at J, leaving 12 bases unmatched. This CDR3 has 18 residues. CDR1 is SGHTA, CDR2 FQGNSA, per germline. For the CDR3, the DNA is TGTGCCAGCAGCCCGACTAGCGGGGGGGCTTGGAGGGGAGATACGCAGTATTTT. Amino acid sequence: CASSPTSGGAWRGDTQYF.

The genes are TRBV5-6 and TRBJ2-3; 10 bases align to TRBD2. Per the germline V gene, CDR1 is SGHDT and CDR2 is YYEEEE. V gave up 0 bases and J gave up 2 bases; unmatched junction bases: 6. The CDR3 totals 17 residues. The CDR3 coding sequence is TGTGCCAGCAGCTTGGAATCTAGCGGGGGATACACAGATACGCAGTATTTT. This encodes CASSLESSGGYTDTQYF. Looking up the rest from reference TRBV5-6 and TRBJ2-3 gives the full variable domain: DAGVTQSPTHLIKTRGQQVTLRCSPKSGHDTVSWYQQALGQGPQFIFQYYEEEERQRGNFPDRFSGHQFPNYSSELNVNALLLGDSALYLCASSLESSGGYTDTQYFGPGTRLTVL.

The rearrangement joins TRBV4-2 to TRBJ1-6; a weak D match, TRBD1 (5 bases). The CDR3 extends over 18 amino acids. Trimming took 4 bases from V and 0 from J, leaving 16 bases between them. CDR1 and CDR2 (germline): LGHNA, YNFKEQ. In nucleotides, the CDR3 is TGTGCCAGCAGCCCCACCCCGGGGGGAAGCTCCTATAATTCACCCCTCCACTTT. It encodes CASSPTPGGSSYNSPLHF.

In the case of this clone: Other DNA sequences in the same sample also yield this CDR3. The gene calls are TRBV27 and TRBJ1-5; possibly TRBD1 for D (5 bases). V was shortened by 3 bases and J by 2 bases, with 5 bases between the two germline ends. Germline V CDR1 and CDR2: MNHEY, SMNVEV (reference sequence). The CDR3 is 13 amino acids. The CDR3 DNA sequence: TGTGCCAGCAGTTTGACAGGCAATCAGCCCCAGCATTTT. Protein sequence: CASSLTGNQPQHF.

CDR3 DNA sequence: TGTGCCAGCAGCCTCATAGCCGGCTATGAGCAGTTCTTC. It specifies CASSLIAGYEQFF. The chain joins TRBV7-9 to TRBJ2-1; D ambiguous. From germline, CDR1 is SEHNR and CDR2 FQNEAQ (reference sequence). CDR3 length equals 13 residues. Trimming took off 5 bases at V and 8 bases at J, with 13 bases between the two ends.

The chain uses TRBV10-3 and TRBJ2-2, with D maybe TRBD2 (6 bases). V lost 6 bases, J lost 2 bases, and 16 bases lay in between. Germline CDR1 reads ENHRY; CDR2 reads SYGVKD. CDR3 length: 16 amino acids. CDR3 sequence reads: CAISVLGSLNTGELFF. The CDR3 nucleotides are TGTGCCATCAGCGTCCTCGGGAGCCTTAACACCGGGGAGCTGTTTTTT.

The V gene is TRBV4-1, the J gene TRBJ2-7; TRBD2 matches 14 bases. The germline V gene encodes CDR1 MGHRA and CDR2 YSYEKL. The trim removed 0 bases at V and 0 bases at J, leaving 13 bases unmatched. This CDR3 region has 21 residues. In DNA form, the CDR3 reads TGCGCCAGCAGCCAAGAACCTGAGACTAGCGGGAGGGCTGGCCGCTCCTACGAGCAGTACTTC. It codes for CASSQEPETSGRAGRSYEQYF.

This clone showed up just once. This rearrangement joins TRBV19 to TRBJ1-4; 7 positions match TRBD1. Germline CDR1 and CDR2: LNHDA and SQIVND (reference sequence). V dropped 6 bases and J dropped 4; count of bases not matched to a gene: 8. The length of the CDR3 is 15 residues. The CDR3 region is CASRPFRQGNEKLFF. CDR3 DNA: TGTGCCAGTAGGCCCTTCAGACAGGGTAATGAAAAACTGTTTTTT.